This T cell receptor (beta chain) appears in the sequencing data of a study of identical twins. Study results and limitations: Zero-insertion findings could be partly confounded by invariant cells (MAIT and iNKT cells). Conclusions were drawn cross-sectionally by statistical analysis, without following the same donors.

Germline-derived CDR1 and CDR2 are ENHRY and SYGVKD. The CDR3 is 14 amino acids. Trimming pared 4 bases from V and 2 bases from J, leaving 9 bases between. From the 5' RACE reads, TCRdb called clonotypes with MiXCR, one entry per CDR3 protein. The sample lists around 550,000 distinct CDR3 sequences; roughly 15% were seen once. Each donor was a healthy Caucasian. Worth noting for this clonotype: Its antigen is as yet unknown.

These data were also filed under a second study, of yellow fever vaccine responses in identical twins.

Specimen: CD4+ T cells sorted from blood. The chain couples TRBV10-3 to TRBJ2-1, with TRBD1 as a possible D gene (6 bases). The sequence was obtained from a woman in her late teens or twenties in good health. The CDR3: CAISVQGPYNEQFF. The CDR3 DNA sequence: TGTGCCATCAGTGTACAGGGCCCCTACAATGAGCAGTTCTTC.